These 5 T cell receptor beta chains were sequenced from one sample in a study of technical replicates of blood from a handful of donors. TCRdb's copy holds only in-frame clones and misses some; the assay was immunoSEQ multiplex PCR. Of 60,000 to 80,000 clones listed, around 84% were seen once; the top ten hold under 6.5%. The sample taken for sequencing was PBMCs. The receptors shown here come from a human donor in good health. Some clones in this sample may be carry-over from other donors' samples.

The V call is TRBV29-1, the J call TRBJ1-1; 8 bases are shared with TRBD1. V lost 6 bases and J lost 1; bases outside the gene matches: 16. The CDR3 is 17 amino acids. Germline V lookup: CDR1 SQVTM, CDR2 ANQGSEA. In nucleotides, the CDR3 is TGCAGCGTCAGCCCATGGATTCCACAGGGGGGGAACACTGAAGCTTTCTTT. It is translated as CSVSPWIPQGGNTEAFF.

V gene TRBV6-5 combines with J gene TRBJ2-7; 8 bases fit TRBD1. V was clipped by 6 bases and J by 3 bases; unmatched bases: 10. CDR1 and CDR2 (germline): MNHEY, SVGAGI. CDR3 length: 15 residues. CDR3 nucleotide sequence: TGTGCCAGCAGCAAAACAGGGGGACGGATCTACGAGCAGTACTTC. Its translation is CASSKTGGRIYEQYF.

The chain couples TRBV6-5 to TRBJ2-2; TRBD2 might be the D (6 bases). Trimming shortened V by 8 bases and J by 8 bases, and 21 bases separated the two germline ends. From germline, CDR1 is MNHEY and CDR2 SVGAGI. The CDR3 has 15 residues. The CDR3 region has the DNA TGTGCCAGCGCCAGACTAGACTTATCGTCTGGGGAGCTGTTTTTT. It is translated as CASARLDLSSGELFF.

The chain recombines TRBV14 with TRBJ2-7; maybe TRBD1 (6 bases). With 4 bases removed from V and 9 bases from J, the gap between germline ends came to 16 bases. The CDR3 consists of 13 residues. Germline V lookup: CDR1 SGHDN, CDR2 FVKESK. The CDR3 sequence: CASSLIRGSGQYF. DNA of the CDR3: TGTGCCAGCAGCCTAATCAGGGGTTCCGGGCAGTACTTC.

The rearrangement uses TRBV5-5 and TRBJ2-6, with 10 positions matching TRBD2. Germline lookup yields CDR1 SGHKS and CDR2 YYEKEE (reference sequence). Losses at the gene ends were 4 bases for V and 0 bases for J; bases not matched to a gene: 7. The CDR3 is 18 amino acids. The CDR3 region is CASSRGLAAPSGANVLTF. The CDR3 coding sequence is TGTGCCAGCAGCCGTGGACTAGCGGCACCCTCTGGGGCCAACGTCCTGACTTTC.